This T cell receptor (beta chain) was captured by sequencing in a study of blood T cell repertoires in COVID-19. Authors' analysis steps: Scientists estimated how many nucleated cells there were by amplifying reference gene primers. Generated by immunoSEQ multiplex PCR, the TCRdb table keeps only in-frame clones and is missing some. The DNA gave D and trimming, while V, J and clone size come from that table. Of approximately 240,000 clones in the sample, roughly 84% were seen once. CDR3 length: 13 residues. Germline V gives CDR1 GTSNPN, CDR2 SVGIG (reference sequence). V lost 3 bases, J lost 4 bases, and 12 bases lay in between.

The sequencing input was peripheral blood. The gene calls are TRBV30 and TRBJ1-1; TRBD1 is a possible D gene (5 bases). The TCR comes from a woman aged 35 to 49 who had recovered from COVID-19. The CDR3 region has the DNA TGTGCCTGGAGGCGGGGGGAGTTCACTGAAGCTTTCTTT. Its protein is CAWRRGEFTEAFF.